This TCR beta chain was obtained from a study of chronic HIV infection and antiretroviral therapy. V lost 2 bases and J 8 bases, leaving 12 bases between the germline ends. Germline assignment: CDR1 SQVTM and CDR2 ANQGSEA. This CDR3 is built from 12 residues. There are a few counts of this clonotype. TCRdb itself ran the 5' RACE reads through MiXCR, one entry per CDR3 protein. The sample consists of tens of thousands of distinct CDR3 sequences, roughly 8.2% of them appearing once. The clonotype was recovered from an adult who had HIV and had not received antiretroviral therapy, or was an uninfected healthy control (not recorded which). V usage is TRBV29-1 and J usage is TRBJ1-2, with D tentatively TRBD1 (5 bases). Material for sequencing was peripheral blood. DNA of the CDR3: TGCAGCGTTGAATCAGGGCTGGAAGGCTACACCTTC. This translates into CSVESGLEGYTF.